The 22 T cell receptor beta chains given below trace back to one sample, sequenced in a study of blood T cells in healthy people across ages. Primers used in a second PCR of roughly 6 to 12 cycles were a sample-barcoded 5' primer and a J-beta primer mix. Each CDR3 protein is one row after TCRdb ran MiXCR on the 5' RACE reads. In the table there are about 1.6 million distinct CDR3 sequences, around 35% of which are singletons. Input material: blood. All receptors come from a woman in her twenties or thirties in good health.

V gene TRBV10-3 combines with J gene TRBJ2-2; 7 nucleotides match TRBD1. The length of the CDR3 is 16 residues. V dropped 0 bases and J dropped 3; count of bases not matched to a gene: 4. Germline CDR1 reads ENHRY; CDR2 reads SYGVKD. This CDR3 reads CAISESEGGDTGELFF. As DNA, the CDR3 is TGTGCCATCAGTGAGTCAGAAGGGGGCGACACCGGGGAGCTGTTTTTT.

In its sample, this clonotype was seen a few times. This chain links TRBV12-3 or TRBV12-4 with TRBJ1-2, with 9 bases identical to TRBD1. This CDR3 has 15 residues. The J segment lost 1 base and the V segment lost 5 bases, leaving 5 bases of the junction unmatched. The CDR3 region is CASSHDRGFNYGYTF. The CDR3 bases are TGTGCCAGCAGTCATGACAGGGGGTTTAACTATGGCTACACCTTC.

The chain recombines TRBV2 with TRBJ1-1; perhaps TRBD1 as D (5 bases). The CDR3 spans 17 residues. The V end lost 5 bases, the J end lost 3 bases, and 22 bases lay between the germline ends. CDR1 and CDR2 (germline): SNHLY, FYNNEI. CDR3 amino acids: CASSLGRRREGHTEAFF. The CDR3 bases are TGTGCCAGCAGTCTGGGACGGCGACGAGAGGGGCACACTGAAGCTTTCTTT. Filled out from reference TRBV2 and TRBJ1-1, the complete variable domain reads EPEVTQTPSHQVTQMGQEVILRCVPISNHLYFYWYRQILGQKVEFLVSFYNNEISEKSEIFDDQFSVERPDGSNFTLKIRSTKLEDSAMYFCASSLGRRREGHTEAFFGQGTRLTVV.

The CDR3 region has the DNA TGCGCCAGCAGCCGGGACCTTCTCACAGATACGCAGTATTTT. This gives the protein CASSRDLLTDTQYF. This chain connects TRBV5-1 to TRBJ2-3; D assignment may be TRBD1 or TRBD2 (5 bases each). This CDR3 comprises 14 residues. Trimming shortened V by 4 bases and J by 2 bases, and 11 bases separated the two germline ends. Looked up from germline, CDR1 is SGHRS and CDR2 is YFSETQ.

The CDR3 is CASSYSTGTGDEKLFF. The CDR3 DNA reads as TGTGCCAGCAGTTACTCGACTGGGACAGGGGATGAAAAACTGTTTTTT. The chain couples TRBV6-5 to TRBJ1-4; 10 bases are shared with TRBD1. Germline lookup yields CDR1 MNHEY and CDR2 SVGAGI. This CDR3 is 16 amino acids long. J gave up 6 bases and V 0 bases, and 4 bases lay outside the gene matches.

This clonotype was picked up a small number of times. This chain uses TRBV5-5 with TRBJ2-7; D is undetermined. The CDR3 sequence is 14 residues long. Germline values: CDR1 SGHKS, CDR2 YYEKEE (reference sequence). The germline V and J ends were trimmed by 6 bases and 1 base, with 14 bases remaining between them. The CDR3: CASTHSRGSYEQYF. Here the CDR3 DNA reads TGTGCCAGCACCCACAGTCGAGGTTCCTACGAGCAGTACTTC.

This clonotype has a handful of counts. The rearrangement uses TRBV13 and TRBJ2-7; no reliable D call. V was cut by 3 bases and J by 1 base, with 10 bases left in between. The length of the CDR3 is 14 residues. Germline CDR1 PRHDT, CDR2 FYEKMQ (reference sequence). CDR3 sequence: CASSFRQASYEQYF. The CDR3 coding sequence is TGTGCCAGCAGCTTCAGACAAGCGTCCTACGAGCAGTACTTC.

There are a few counts of this clonotype. This sequence joins TRBV4-1 and TRBJ2-5; D uncertain. CDR3 size: 18 residues. In germline, CDR1 is MGHRA, CDR2 YSYEKL. Deletions cut 3 bases from V and 2 bases from J, with 22 bases between. As DNA, the CDR3 is TGCGCCAGCAGCCACTATCCCCCAGAGCAAACTATTCAAGAGACCCAGTACTTC. This encodes CASSHYPPEQTIQETQYF.

The rearrangement links TRBV24-1 to TRBJ2-6; unclear D gene. V lost 8 bases to trimming and J lost 3 bases, with 4 bases between them. Germline CDR1 is KGHDR and CDR2 is SFDVKD. This CDR3 has 12 residues. This CDR3 reads CATMDGANVLTF. In nucleotides, the CDR3 is TGTGCCACCATGGATGGGGCCAACGTCCTGACTTTC.

This clonotype was counted a few times. V is TRBV3-1 and J is TRBJ1-1, with D possibly being TRBD1 (5 bases). The V and J ends lost 3 bases and 4 bases respectively, with 12 bases between them. The CDR3 extends over 14 amino acids. Per germline, CDR1 LGHDT and CDR2 YNNKEL (reference sequence). CDR3 in DNA: TGTGCCAGCAGCCAGATCCAGGGAGGCACTGAAGCTTTCTTT. Protein product: CASSQIQGGTEAFF.

The chain joins TRBV5-1 to TRBJ2-4; 7 bases align to TRBD1. The end of the DNA aligns better with TRBJ2-7, so the J call may be wrong. Germline values: CDR1 SGHRS, CDR2 YFSETQ. The CDR3 length is 14 residues. CDR3 loop: CASSFHGTDYEQYF. The CDR3, as DNA: TGCGCCAGCAGCTTCCATGGGACAGACTACGAGCAGTACTTC.

Points on this clonotype: One end of the junction does not line up with germline, which may come from a read error. The rearrangement joins TRBV20-1 to TRBJ2-5, with 8 nucleotides matching TRBD2. CDR3 length: 15 residues. CDR1 is DFQATT, CDR2 SNEGSKA, per germline (reference sequence). Here the CDR3 reads CGAPERGWYQETQYF. DNA for the CDR3: TGCGGTGCGCCCGAGCGGGGGTGGTACCAAGAGACCCAGTACTTC.

This clonotype was counted between two and nine times. V gene TRBV4-1 combines with J gene TRBJ2-3, with unresolved D. The germline CDR1 and CDR2 sequences are MGHRA and YSYEKL. The length of the CDR3 is 16 residues. V was clipped by 0 bases and J by 2 bases, with 12 bases between them. CDR3 in DNA: TGCGCCAGCAGCCAAGATTCAAGTCCAAACACAGATACGCAGTATTTT. This gives the protein CASSQDSSPNTDTQYF.

This clonotype has only one observation. V and J are TRBV7-9 and TRBJ2-7; no definite D call. Between the trimmed V and J ends, which lost 8 bases and 2 bases, there was a span of 19 bases. This CDR3 has 15 amino acids. In germline, CDR1 is SEHNR, CDR2 FQNEAQ (reference sequence). The CDR3 is CASGYGPLPTYEQYF. CDR3 bases: TGTGCCAGCGGCTACGGTCCTCTTCCTACCTACGAGCAGTACTTC.

This clonotype came up a few times. V gene TRBV11-2 combines with J gene TRBJ2-5; 10 bases fit TRBD1. Germline V gene lookup returns CDR1 SGHAT and CDR2 FQNNGV. V lost 4 bases and J lost 2; bases outside the gene matches: 4. CDR3 length: 15 amino acids. CDR3 bases: TGTGCCAGCAGCTCGGGACAGGGGAAACAAGAGACCCAGTACTTC. Encoded protein: CASSSGQGKQETQYF. The variable domain in full, with the rest retrieved from reference TRBV11-2 and TRBJ2-5, is EAGVAQSPRYKIIEKRQSVAFWCNPISGHATLYWYQQILGQGPKLLIQFQNNGVVDDSQLPKDRFSAERLKGVDSTLKIQPAKLEDSAVYLCASSSGQGKQETQYFGPGTRLLVL.

For this clonotype: One end of the junction fails to match germline, which may point to a read error. The chain recombines TRBV5-1 with TRBJ1-1, with D possibly matching TRBD1 (5 bases). Germline V CDR1 and CDR2: SGHRS, YFSETQ. The CDR3 has 14 amino acids. The CDR3: CASSPTLTGAEAYF. For the CDR3, the DNA is TGCGCCAGCAGCCCAACGCTAACCGGGGCTGAAGCTTACTTT. Supplemented by reference TRBV5-1 and TRBJ1-1, the full variable domain reads KAGVTQTPRYLIKTRGQQVTLSCSPISGHRSVSWYQQTPGQGLQFLFEYFSETQRNKGNFPGRFSGRQFSNSRSEMNVSTLELGDSALYLCASSPTLTGAEAYFGQGTRLTVV.

CDR3 sequence: CASSVGHCAYNEQFF. CDR3 bases: TGTGCCAGCAGCGTAGGGCACTGCGCCTACAATGAGCAGTTCTTC. This chain links TRBV9 with TRBJ2-1; D gene ambiguous. V dropped 0 bases and J dropped 2 bases, with 9 bases sitting between them. Per germline, CDR1 SGDLS and CDR2 YYNGEE. This CDR3 is 15 amino acids long.

This clonotype showed up just a few times. The chain is built from TRBV6-2 or TRBV6-3 and TRBJ2-5, with D perhaps matching TRBD2 (6 bases). This CDR3 has 12 amino acids. V was shortened by 0 bases and J by 13 bases, with 12 bases between the two germline ends. Germline assignment: CDR1 MNHEY and CDR2 SVGEGT. CDR3 bases: TGTGCCAGCAGTTACTCGGGAACGGGGGTGTACTTC. As protein: CASSYSGTGVYF.

The rearrangement uses TRBV29-1 and TRBJ2-3; 7 nucleotides align to TRBD2. Germline lookup yields CDR1 SQVTM and CDR2 ANQGSEA. This CDR3 has 15 residues. The ends lost 6 bases at V and 0 bases at J; junction bases unmatched: 9. The CDR3 here is CSVEKSGTSTDTQYF. DNA of the CDR3: TGCAGCGTAGAAAAAAGCGGGACTAGCACAGATACGCAGTATTTT.

This clonotype was seen repeatedly, ten times or more. The gene calls are TRBV29-1 and TRBJ2-3; D gene uncertain. Germline values: CDR1 SQVTM, CDR2 ANQGSEA. The V end lost 6 bases, the J end lost 2 bases, and 12 bases lay between the germline ends. The CDR3 runs 13 residues. The CDR3 nucleotides are TGCAGCGTGTGGACGCGAAACACAGATACGCAGTATTTT. Translation: CSVWTRNTDTQYF.

This chain links TRBV9 with TRBJ1-2; perhaps TRBD1 as D (6 bases). The V end was cut by 3 bases, the J end by 3 bases, with 12 bases between. The CDR3 consists of 14 residues. Germline CDR1 is SGDLS and CDR2 is YYNGEE. The DNA of the CDR3 is TGTGCCAGCAGCGCTCACAGGGAGGACTATGGCTACACCTTC. This translates into CASSAHREDYGYTF.

This clonotype was counted a few times. The chain combines TRBV5-5 with TRBJ2-5; TRBD2 matches 16 bases. V lost 4 bases, J lost 5 bases, and 14 bases stayed unmatched. From germline, CDR1 is SGHKS and CDR2 YYEKEE (reference sequence). The CDR3 covers 19 residues. This chain's CDR3 is CASSQKTGLAGGRVETQYF. In nucleotides, the CDR3 is TGTGCCAGCAGCCAAAAGACGGGACTAGCGGGGGGGAGAGTGGAGACCCAGTACTTC.